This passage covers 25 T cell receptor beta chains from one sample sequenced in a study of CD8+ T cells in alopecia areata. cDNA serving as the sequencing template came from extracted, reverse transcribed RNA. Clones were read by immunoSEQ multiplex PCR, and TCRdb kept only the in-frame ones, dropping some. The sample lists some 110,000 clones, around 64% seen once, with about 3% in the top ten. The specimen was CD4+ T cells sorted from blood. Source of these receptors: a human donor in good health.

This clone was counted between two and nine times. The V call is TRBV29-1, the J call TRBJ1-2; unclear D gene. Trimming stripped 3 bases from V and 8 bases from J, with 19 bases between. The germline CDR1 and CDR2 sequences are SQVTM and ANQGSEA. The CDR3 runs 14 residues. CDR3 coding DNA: TGCAGCGTTGATTACCGCCGCGTGGAAGGCGGCTACACCTTC. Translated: CSVDYRRVEGGYTF.

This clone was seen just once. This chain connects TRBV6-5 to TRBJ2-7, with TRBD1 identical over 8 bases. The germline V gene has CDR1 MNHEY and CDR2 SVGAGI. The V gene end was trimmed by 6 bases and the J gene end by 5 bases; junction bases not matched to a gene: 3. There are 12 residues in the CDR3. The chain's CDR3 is CASSRQGNEQYF. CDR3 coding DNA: TGTGCCAGCAGCCGACAGGGGAACGAGCAGTACTTC.

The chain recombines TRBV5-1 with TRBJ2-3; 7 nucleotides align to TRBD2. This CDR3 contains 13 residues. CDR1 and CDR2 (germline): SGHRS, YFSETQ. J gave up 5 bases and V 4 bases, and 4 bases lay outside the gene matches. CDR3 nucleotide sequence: TGCGCCAGCAGCCTCGCGGGGGTAGATACGCAGTATTTT. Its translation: CASSLAGVDTQYF.

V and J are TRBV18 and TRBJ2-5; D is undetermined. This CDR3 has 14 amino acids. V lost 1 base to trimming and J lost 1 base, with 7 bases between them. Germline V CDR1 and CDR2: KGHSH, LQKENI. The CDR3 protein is CASSPQGIQETQYF. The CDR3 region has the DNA TGTGCCAGCTCACCACAGGGAATCCAAGAGACCCAGTACTTC.

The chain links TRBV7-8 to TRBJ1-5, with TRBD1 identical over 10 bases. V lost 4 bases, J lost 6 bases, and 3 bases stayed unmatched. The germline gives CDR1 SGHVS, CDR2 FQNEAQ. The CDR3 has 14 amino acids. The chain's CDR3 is CASSSTGGGQPQHF. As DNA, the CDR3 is TGTGCCAGCAGCTCGACAGGGGGCGGTCAGCCCCAGCATTTT.

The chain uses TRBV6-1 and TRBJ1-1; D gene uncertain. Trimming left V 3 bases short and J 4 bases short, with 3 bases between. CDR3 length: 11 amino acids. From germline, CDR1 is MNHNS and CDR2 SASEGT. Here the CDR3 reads CASSDFTEAFF. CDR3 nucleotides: TGTGCCAGCAGTGACTTCACTGAAGCTTTCTTT.

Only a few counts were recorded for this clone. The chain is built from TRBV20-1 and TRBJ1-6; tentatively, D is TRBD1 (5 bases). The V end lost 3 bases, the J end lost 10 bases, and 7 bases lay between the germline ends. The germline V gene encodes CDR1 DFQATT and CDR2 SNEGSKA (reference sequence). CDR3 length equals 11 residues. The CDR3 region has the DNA TGCAGTGCTAGCCGGGGCTCACCCCTCCACTTT. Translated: CSASRGSPLHF.

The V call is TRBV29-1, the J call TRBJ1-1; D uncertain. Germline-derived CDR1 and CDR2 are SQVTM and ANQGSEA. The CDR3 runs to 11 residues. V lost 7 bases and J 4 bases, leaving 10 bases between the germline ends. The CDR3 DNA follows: TGCAGCGGTGGCTGGGGCACTGAAGCTTTCTTT. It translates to CSGGWGTEAFF.

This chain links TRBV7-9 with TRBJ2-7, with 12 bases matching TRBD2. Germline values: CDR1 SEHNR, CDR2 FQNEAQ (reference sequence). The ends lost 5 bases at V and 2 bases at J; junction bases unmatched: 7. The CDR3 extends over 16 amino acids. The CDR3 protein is CASSLRLAGAAYEQYF. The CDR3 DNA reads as TGTGCCAGCAGCCTCAGACTAGCGGGGGCAGCCTACGAGCAGTACTTC.

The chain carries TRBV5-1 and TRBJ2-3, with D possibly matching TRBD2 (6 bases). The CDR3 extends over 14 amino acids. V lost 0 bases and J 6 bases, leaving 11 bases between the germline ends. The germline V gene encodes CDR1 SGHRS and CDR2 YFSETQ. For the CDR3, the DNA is TGCGCCAGCAGCTTGGGGGAGGAGTGGGATACGCAGTATTTT. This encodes CASSLGEEWDTQYF.

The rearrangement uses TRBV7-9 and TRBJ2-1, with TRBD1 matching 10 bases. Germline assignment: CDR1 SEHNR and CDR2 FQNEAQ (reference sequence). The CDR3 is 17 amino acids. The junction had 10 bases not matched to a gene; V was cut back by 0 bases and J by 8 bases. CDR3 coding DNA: TGTGCCAGCAGCTTAGCCCTACGACAGGGGGCGTCCGATGAGCAGTTCTTC. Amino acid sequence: CASSLALRQGASDEQFF.

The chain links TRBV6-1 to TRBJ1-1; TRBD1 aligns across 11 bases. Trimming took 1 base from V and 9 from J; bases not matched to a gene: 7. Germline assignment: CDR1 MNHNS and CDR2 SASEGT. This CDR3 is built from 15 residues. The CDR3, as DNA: TGTGCCAGCAGTGAAGTCTCCGGGACAGGGGGTCAAGCTTTCTTT. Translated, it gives CASSEVSGTGGQAFF.

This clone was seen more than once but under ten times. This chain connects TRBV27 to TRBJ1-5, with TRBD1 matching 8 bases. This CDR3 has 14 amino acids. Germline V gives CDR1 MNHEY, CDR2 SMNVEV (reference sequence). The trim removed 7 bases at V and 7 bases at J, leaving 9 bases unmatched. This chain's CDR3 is CASTAQGAGQPQHF. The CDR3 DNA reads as TGTGCCAGCACTGCGCAGGGGGCAGGGCAGCCCCAGCATTTT.

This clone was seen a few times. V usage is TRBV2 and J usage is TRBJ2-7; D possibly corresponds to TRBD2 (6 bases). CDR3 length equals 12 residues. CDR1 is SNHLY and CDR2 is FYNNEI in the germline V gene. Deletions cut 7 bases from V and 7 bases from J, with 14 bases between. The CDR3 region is CASKSGTFEQYF. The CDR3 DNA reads TGTGCCAGCAAGTCAGGGACTTTTGAGCAGTACTTC.

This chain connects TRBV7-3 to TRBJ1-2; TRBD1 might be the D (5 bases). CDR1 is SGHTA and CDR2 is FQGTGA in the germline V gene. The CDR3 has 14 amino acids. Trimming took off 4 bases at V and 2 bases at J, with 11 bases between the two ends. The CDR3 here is CASSWDGQNYGYTF. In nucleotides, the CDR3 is TGTGCCAGCAGCTGGGACGGCCAAAACTATGGCTACACCTTC.

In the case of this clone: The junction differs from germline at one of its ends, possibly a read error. DNA for the CDR3: TGTGCCAGCAGCCAAACAGAATACCCCCCTCATCACTTC. This gives the protein CASSQTEYPPHHF. This chain connects TRBV14 to TRBJ2-7, with D hard to call. This CDR3 region has 13 residues. CDR1 is SGHDN and CDR2 is FVKESK in the germline V gene.

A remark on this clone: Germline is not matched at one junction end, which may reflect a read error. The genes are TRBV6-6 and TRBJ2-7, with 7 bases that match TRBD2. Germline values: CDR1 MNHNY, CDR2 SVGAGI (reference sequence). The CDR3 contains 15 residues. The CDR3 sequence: CASRNQGGSSYEQHF. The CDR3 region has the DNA TGTGCCAGCAGAAACCAGGGAGGGAGCTCCTACGAGCAGCACTTC.

The CDR3 is CATTQGAQPQHF. The DNA of the CDR3 is TGTGCCACCACCCAGGGGGCGCAGCCCCAGCATTTT. The chain recombines TRBV15 with TRBJ1-5, with 8 bases that match TRBD1. V lost 7 bases to trimming and J lost 7 bases; unmatched junction nucleotides: 3. Germline CDR1 LNHNV, CDR2 YYDKDF (reference sequence). This CDR3 region has 12 residues.

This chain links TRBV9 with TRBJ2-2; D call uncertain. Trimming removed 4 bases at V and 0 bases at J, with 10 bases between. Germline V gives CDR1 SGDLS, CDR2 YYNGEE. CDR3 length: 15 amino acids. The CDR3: CASSRPAPNTGELFF. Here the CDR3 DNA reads TGTGCCAGCAGCCGGCCGGCCCCGAACACCGGGGAGCTGTTTTTT.

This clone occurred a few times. The CDR3 DNA sequence: TGTGCCAGCAGCTTAGACCCAGATACGCAGTATTTT. This gives the protein CASSLDPDTQYF. The chain has TRBV11-3 and TRBJ2-3; D gene uncertain. CDR3 length: 12 amino acids. The V end was cut by 0 bases, the J end by 4 bases, with 2 bases between. Per germline, CDR1 SGHNT and CDR2 YENEEA.

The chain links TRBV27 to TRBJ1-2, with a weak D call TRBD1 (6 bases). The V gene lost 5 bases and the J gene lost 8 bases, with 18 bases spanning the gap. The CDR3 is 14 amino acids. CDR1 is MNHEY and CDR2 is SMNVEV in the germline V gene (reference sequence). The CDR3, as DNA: TGTGCCAGCAGTCCCTTTAGTAGGGGGGGAGGCTACACCTTC. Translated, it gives CASSPFSRGGGYTF.

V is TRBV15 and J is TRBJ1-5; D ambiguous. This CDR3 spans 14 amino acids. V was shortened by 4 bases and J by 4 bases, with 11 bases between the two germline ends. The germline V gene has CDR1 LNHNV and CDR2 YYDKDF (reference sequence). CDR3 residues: CATSTGPVNQPQHF. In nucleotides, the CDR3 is TGTGCCACCAGCACAGGCCCGGTTAATCAGCCCCAGCATTTT.

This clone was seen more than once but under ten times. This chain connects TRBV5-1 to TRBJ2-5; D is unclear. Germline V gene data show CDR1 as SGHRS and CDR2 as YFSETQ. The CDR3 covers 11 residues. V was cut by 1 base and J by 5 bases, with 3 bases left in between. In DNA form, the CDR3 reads TGCGCCAGCAGCTTGTCTGAGACCCAGTACTTC. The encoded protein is CASSLSETQYF.

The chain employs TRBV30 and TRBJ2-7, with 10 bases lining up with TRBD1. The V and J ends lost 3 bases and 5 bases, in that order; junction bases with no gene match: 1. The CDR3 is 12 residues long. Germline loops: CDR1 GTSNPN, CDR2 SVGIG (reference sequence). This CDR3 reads CAWSGTGDEQYF. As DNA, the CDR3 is TGTGCCTGGAGCGGGACAGGGGACGAGCAGTACTTC. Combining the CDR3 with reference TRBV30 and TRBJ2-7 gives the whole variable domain SQTIHQWPATLVQPVGSPLSLECTVEGTSNPNLYWYRQAAGRGLQLLFYSVGIGQISSEVPQNLSASRPQDRQFILSSKKLLLSDSGFYLCAWSGTGDEQYFGPGTRLTVT.

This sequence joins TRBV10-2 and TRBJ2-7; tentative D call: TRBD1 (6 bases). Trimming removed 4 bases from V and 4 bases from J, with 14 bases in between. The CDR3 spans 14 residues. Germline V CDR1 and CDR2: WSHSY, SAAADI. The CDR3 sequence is CASSVGGTLYEQYF. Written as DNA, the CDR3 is TGCGCCAGCAGTGTAGGGGGAACCCTATACGAGCAGTACTTC.